A single sample is the source of the 10 T cell receptor beta chains below, sequenced in a study of cytomegalovirus exposure and HLA in healthy donors. This PCR relied on a set of 60 Vbeta primers and 13 Jbeta primers. Data came from immunoSEQ multiplex PCR; TCRdb stores just in-frame clones and leaves some out. Of 150,000 to 200,000 clones detected, about 77% appear once; the ten largest clones hold approximately 5.4%. Sequencing was carried out using PBMCs. The receptor set was obtained from a woman aged 25 to 39 in good health and CMV-seropositive.

CDR3 sequence: CASRPPTGRGETQYF. The DNA of the CDR3 is TGTGCCAGCAGACCCCCGACAGGGCGTGGAGAGACCCAGTACTTC. The chain recombines TRBV12-1 with TRBJ2-5; the table calls TRBD1, which could not be checked here. TRBV12-1 is an annotated pseudogene. This CDR3 comprises 15 residues.

This clone has more than one count but fewer than ten. The rearrangement uses TRBV2 and TRBJ2-3, with a weak D call TRBD2 (6 bases). Germline V gene data show CDR1 as SNHLY and CDR2 as FYNNEI. This CDR3 is built from 13 residues. V was pared by 7 bases and J by 3 bases, with 11 bases between. For the CDR3, the DNA is TGTGCCAGCAACCCGAGCGGGACAGATACGCAGTATTTT. Encoded protein: CASNPSGTDTQYF.

The rearrangement uses TRBV6-6 and TRBJ2-7; TRBD1 matches 12 bases. Losses at the gene ends were 7 bases for V and 5 bases for J; bases not matched to a gene: 9. Germline V lookup: CDR1 MNHNY, CDR2 SVGAGI (reference sequence). The CDR3 totals 15 residues. The DNA of the CDR3 is TGTGCCAGCATTACCCGGGACAGGGGGCGGCACGAGCAGTACTTC. The encoded protein is CASITRDRGRHEQYF.

This clone appeared a few times. The V call is TRBV7-9, the J call TRBJ1-1; tentative D call: TRBD1 (6 bases). The CDR3 spans 14 residues. V lost 3 bases and J 1 base, leaving 9 bases between the germline ends. The germline CDR1 and CDR2 sequences are SEHNR and FQNEAQ (reference sequence). The DNA for the CDR3 is TGTGCCAGCAGCTTCGGACAGCAGAACACTGAAGCTTTCTTT. As protein: CASSFGQQNTEAFF. Based on the CDR3 plus reference TRBV7-9 and TRBJ1-1, the full variable domain is DTGVSQNPRHKITKRGQNVTFRCDPISEHNRLYWYRQTLGQGPEFLTYFQNEAQLEKSRLLSDRFSAERPKGSFSTLEIQRTEQGDSAMYLCASSFGQQNTEAFFGQGTRLTVV.

The J gene is TRBJ1-5, the V gene TRBV11-2, with unresolved D. The CDR3 runs 13 residues. V was pared by 1 base and J by 5 bases, with 6 bases between. In germline, CDR1 is SGHAT, CDR2 FQNNGV. For the CDR3, the DNA is TGTGCCAGCAGCTTAGGTCCTCATCAGCCCCAGCATTTT. This encodes CASSLGPHQPQHF. Supplemented by reference TRBV11-2 and TRBJ1-5, the full variable domain reads EAGVAQSPRYKIIEKRQSVAFWCNPISGHATLYWYQQILGQGPKLLIQFQNNGVVDDSQLPKDRFSAERLKGVDSTLKIQPAKLEDSAVYLCASSLGPHQPQHFGDGTRLSIL.

The chain has TRBV5-1 and TRBJ1-2; tentatively, D is TRBD1 (6 bases). The V gene's germline CDR1 is SGHRS and CDR2 YFSETQ. This CDR3 has 15 amino acids. Deletions cut 4 bases from V and 4 bases from J, with 17 bases between. The CDR3 bases are TGCGCCAGCAGCAACCCCCAACAGGGAAGCTATGGCTACACCTTC. As protein: CASSNPQQGSYGYTF. Full variable domain (remainder filled in from reference TRBV5-1 and TRBJ1-2): KAGVTQTPRYLIKTRGQQVTLSCSPISGHRSVSWYQQTPGQGLQFLFEYFSETQRNKGNFPGRFSGRQFSNSRSEMNVSTLELGDSALYLCASSNPQQGSYGYTFGSGTRLTVV.

The rearrangement uses TRBV18 and TRBJ2-7, with D tentatively TRBD1 (6 bases). The V gene lost 6 bases and the J gene lost 2 bases, with 14 bases spanning the gap. The germline V gene has CDR1 KGHSH and CDR2 LQKENI. CDR3 length: 14 residues. CDR3 sequence: CASSRQGTPYEQYF. The CDR3 DNA is TGTGCCAGCTCCCGCCAGGGGACCCCCTACGAGCAGTACTTC.

The chain couples TRBV5-1 to TRBJ2-7; 12 nucleotides line up with TRBD2. V was pared by 8 bases and J by 8 bases, with 11 bases of the junction left unmatched. CDR1 is SGHRS and CDR2 is YFSETQ in the germline V gene. CDR3 length equals 14 residues. The CDR3 protein is CARLAGGRLRKQYF. CDR3 nucleotides: TGCGCCAGACTAGCGGGGGGCCGCTTGAGAAAGCAGTACTTC. Together with reference TRBV5-1 and TRBJ2-7, the CDR3 gives the full variable domain: KAGVTQTPRYLIKTRGQQVTLSCSPISGHRSVSWYQQTPGQGLQFLFEYFSETQRNKGNFPGRFSGRQFSNSRSEMNVSTLELGDSALYLCARLAGGRLRKQYFGPGTRLTVT.

This clone has just a few counts. V and J are TRBV4-3 and TRBJ2-7; D may be TRBD1 (6 bases). The CDR3 consists of 17 residues. Germline values: CDR1 LGHNA, CDR2 YSLEER. The germline V and J ends were trimmed by 0 bases and 0 bases, with 15 bases remaining between them. CDR3 residues: CASSQEMDSGNSYEQYF. Written as DNA, the CDR3 is TGCGCCAGCAGCCAAGAGATGGACAGTGGGAACTCCTACGAGCAGTACTTC.

The V and J genes are TRBV10-3 and TRBJ1-5; D is unclear. This CDR3 comprises 15 residues. In germline, CDR1 is ENHRY, CDR2 SYGVKD. V lost 4 bases to trimming and J lost 1 base, with 11 bases between them. CDR3 sequence reads: CAISGSGVSNQPQHF. CDR3 in DNA: TGTGCCATCAGTGGGTCCGGGGTAAGCAATCAGCCCCAGCATTTT.